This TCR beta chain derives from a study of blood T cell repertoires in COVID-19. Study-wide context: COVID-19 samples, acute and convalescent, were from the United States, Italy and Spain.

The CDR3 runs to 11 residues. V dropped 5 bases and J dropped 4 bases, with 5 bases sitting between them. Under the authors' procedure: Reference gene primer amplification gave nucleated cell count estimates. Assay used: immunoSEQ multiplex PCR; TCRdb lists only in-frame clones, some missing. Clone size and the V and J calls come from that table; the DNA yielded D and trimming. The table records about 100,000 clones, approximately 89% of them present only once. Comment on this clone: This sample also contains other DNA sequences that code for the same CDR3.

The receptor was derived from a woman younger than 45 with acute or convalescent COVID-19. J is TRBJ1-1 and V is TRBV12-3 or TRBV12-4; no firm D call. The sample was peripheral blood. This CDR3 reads CASSRGTEAFF. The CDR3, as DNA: TGTGCCAGCAGTCGGGGCACTGAAGCTTTCTTT.